This TCR beta chain was sequenced during a study of beta chain features in type 1 diabetes. Turning to the study itself: Healthy donors, compared against patients, showed similar age, gender and cell yields.

Concerning this clone: The antigen remains undetermined.

cDNA synthesis used the whole RNA isolate, giving expressed TCRB sequences. TCRdb's table, derived via immunoSEQ multiplex PCR, lists solely in-frame clones and lacks some. Here the sample spans roughly 310,000 clones, 9.5% to 12% being singletons. Study-level findings and limits: Whatever favoring of shorter templates PCR might show would apply equally to patients and controls.

Germline V gene lookup returns CDR1 SGHRS and CDR2 YFSETQ. This CDR3 is 16 amino acids long. The V end lost 4 bases, the J end lost 5 bases, and 18 bases lay between the germline ends. Sequenced: naive CD4+ T cells from blood. The clonotype was recovered from a woman aged 25 to 39 in good health. The chain carries TRBV5-1 and TRBJ1-4, with D perhaps TRBD1 (6 bases). The CDR3 coding sequence is TGCGCCAGCAGCAGAGAAACACAGGGAGTGAATGAAAAACTGTTTTTT. Protein sequence: CASSRETQGVNEKLFF.